Below, 30 T cell receptor beta chains from the same sample are listed, as sequenced in a study of blood T cells in healthy people across ages. Next came a second PCR, run for about 6 to 12 cycles, which used a sample-barcoded 5' primer along with a J-beta primer mix. Using its own MiXCR run on the 5' RACE reads, TCRdb lists one record per CDR3 protein. The table lists approximately 1.5 million distinct CDR3 sequences, about 31% of them singletons. The sample was blood. These receptors came from a woman aged 25-40 years in good health.

This clonotype was counted a few times. The chain carries TRBV3-1 and TRBJ1-2; D is undetermined. The CDR3 loop spans 14 amino acids. Germline CDR1 reads LGHDT; CDR2 reads YNNKEL (reference sequence). Trimming took 4 bases from V and 0 from J, leaving 9 bases between them. The CDR3 region is CASSPGVANYGYTF. The CDR3, as DNA: TGTGCCAGCAGCCCCGGTGTCGCTAACTATGGCTACACCTTC.

This clonotype showed up just a few times. The chain employs TRBV4-1 and TRBJ2-1; 8 bases are shared with TRBD2. Germline V gene sequence: CDR1 MGHRA, CDR2 YSYEKL. The V and J ends lost 1 base and 15 bases, in that order; junction bases with no gene match: 14. This CDR3 region has 15 residues. The chain's CDR3 is CASSQVGAAGGSPFF. CDR3 bases: TGCGCCAGCAGCCAAGTTGGGGCGGCGGGGGGCTCACCGTTCTTC.

The J gene is TRBJ1-2, the V gene TRBV5-1; 10 nucleotides align to TRBD1. The ends lost 0 bases at V and 4 bases at J; junction bases unmatched: 6. The CDR3 runs to 16 residues. CDR1 is SGHRS, CDR2 YFSETQ, per germline. The CDR3 DNA is TGCGCCAGCAGCTTGGGACAGGGGGCTGTTATCTATGGCTACACCTTC. Protein product: CASSLGQGAVIYGYTF.

The chain has TRBV18 and TRBJ1-2; D call uncertain. The CDR3 is 14 residues long. Germline values: CDR1 KGHSH, CDR2 LQKENI. The V gene lost 3 bases and the J gene lost 4 bases, with 12 bases spanning the gap. CDR3 sequence: CASSPEGNIYGYTF. The CDR3 DNA follows: TGTGCCAGCTCACCTGAGGGAAACATCTATGGCTACACCTTC. The whole variable domain, remainder taken from reference TRBV18 and TRBJ1-2, is NAGVMQNPRHLVRRRGQEARLRCSPMKGHSHVYWYRQLPEEGLKFMVYLQKENIIDESGMPKERFSAEFPKEGPSILRIQQVVRGDSAAYFCASSPEGNIYGYTFGSGTRLTVV.

The chain is built from TRBV13 and TRBJ2-1, with 9 bases fitting TRBD2. The V and J ends lost 6 bases and 10 bases, in that order; junction bases with no gene match: 7. Germline V gives CDR1 PRHDT, CDR2 FYEKMQ (reference sequence). This CDR3 spans 13 amino acids. The DNA of the CDR3 is TGTGCCAGCAGTTCCCAGACTAGCGGAGAGCAGTTCTTC. It specifies CASSSQTSGEQFF.

In DNA form, the CDR3 reads TGTGCCTGGAGTAAGGGCCCTCCCTACGAGCAGTACTTC. This sequence encodes CAWSKGPPYEQYF. The chain employs TRBV30 and TRBJ2-5; D is unclear. The DNA end is a closer match to TRBJ2-7, so the J assignment may be wrong. The germline gives CDR1 GTSNPN, CDR2 SVGIG (reference sequence). This CDR3 is 13 amino acids long.

This clonotype was picked up one time. This chain links TRBV9 with TRBJ2-2; D is possibly TRBD1 (5 bases). The V gene's germline CDR1 is SGDLS and CDR2 YYNGEE. This CDR3 region has 14 residues. The V and J ends lost 0 bases and 6 bases respectively, with 9 bases between them. The CDR3 loop is CASSVVEGAGELFF. CDR3 in DNA: TGTGCCAGCAGCGTAGTGGAAGGGGCCGGGGAGCTGTTTTTT.

Comments on this clonotype: This clone may be a read error of a much larger clone one base away. The V gene is TRBV11-2, the J gene TRBJ2-4, with D perhaps TRBD1 or TRBD2 (5 bases each). The DNA end lines up better with TRBJ2-7; the J call may be wrong. The CDR3 contains 14 residues. Per the germline V gene, CDR1 is SGHAT and CDR2 is FQNNGV. CDR3 in amino acids: CASSTQIGTFEQYF. DNA of the CDR3: TGTGCCAGCAGCACCCAAATCGGGACCTTCGAGCAGTACTTC.

Concerning this clonotype itself: A much larger clone differs by one base, so this may be a read error. This chain uses TRBV9 with TRBJ2-3; D is possibly TRBD2 (6 bases). Germline CDR1 SGDLS, CDR2 YYNGEE. The CDR3 has 12 amino acids. The CDR3 DNA sequence: TGTGCCAGCAGCGAATCGGGAGATGCGCAGTATTTT. Translation gives CASSESGDAQYF.

The rearrangement uses TRBV20-1 and TRBJ2-5; 7 bases agree with TRBD2. Germline-derived CDR1 and CDR2 are DFQATT and SNEGSKA (reference sequence). J was trimmed by 7 bases and V by 6 bases; bases with no gene match: 11. The CDR3 totals 13 residues. In DNA form, the CDR3 reads TGCAGTGCCAGCGGGACCCTAATGGGGACCCAGTACTTC. Protein: CSASGTLMGTQYF.

DNA of the CDR3: TGCAGTGCTAGAGTTCCGCCGGGACAGGGGACCGGGGAGCTGTTTTTT. The encoded protein is CSARVPPGQGTGELFF. J is TRBJ2-2 and V is TRBV20-1; 10 nucleotides match TRBD1. The germline V gene has CDR1 DFQATT and CDR2 SNEGSKA (reference sequence). The CDR3 sequence is 16 residues long. V trimming: 1 base; J trimming: 5 bases; junction bases outside the gene matches: 7.

V gene TRBV29-1 combines with J gene TRBJ2-3, with D perhaps TRBD1 (5 bases). Germline CDR1 reads SQVTM; CDR2 reads ANQGSEA. This CDR3 is built from 15 residues. V was cut by 4 bases and J by 2 bases, with 16 bases left in between. The CDR3 is CSVVTRKGDTDTQYF. For the CDR3, the DNA is TGCAGCGTTGTAACCCGGAAAGGGGACACAGATACGCAGTATTTT.

This clonotype was detected a few times. V is TRBV9 and J is TRBJ2-3; 10 bases are shared with TRBD2. CDR3 size: 18 residues. The ends lost 0 bases at V and 2 bases at J; junction bases unmatched: 9. Germline V gives CDR1 SGDLS, CDR2 YYNGEE. CDR3 nucleotides: TGTGCCAGCAGCGTAGACTTTACTAGCGGGACCCTCACAGATACGCAGTATTTT. Translated, it gives CASSVDFTSGTLTDTQYF.

The chain links TRBV5-1 to TRBJ2-3; 7 nucleotides match TRBD2. This CDR3 has 16 residues. The V and J ends lost 4 bases and 0 bases, in that order; junction bases with no gene match: 8. Looked up from germline, CDR1 is SGHRS and CDR2 is YFSETQ. The CDR3 spells CASSPAGVLSTDTQYF. CDR3 DNA sequence: TGCGCCAGCAGCCCTGCGGGGGTTCTTAGCACAGATACGCAGTATTTT.

The CDR3: CASSLDGVAGSYEQYF. CDR3 coding DNA: TGTGCCAGCAGTTTAGACGGGGTAGCCGGCTCCTACGAGCAGTACTTC. This rearrangement joins TRBV12-3 or TRBV12-4 to TRBJ2-7; the D gene is possibly TRBD2 (5 bases). The V end was cut by 1 base, the J end by 0 bases, with 13 bases between. There are 16 residues in the CDR3.

This clonotype was detected ten times or more. The rearrangement links TRBV20-1 to TRBJ1-2, with D possibly matching TRBD1 (5 bases). Between the trimmed V and J ends, which lost 0 bases and 2 bases, there was a span of 7 bases. The CDR3 covers 13 residues. The germline CDR1 and CDR2 sequences are DFQATT and SNEGSKA (reference sequence). In nucleotides, the CDR3 is TGCAGTGCTAGAGACGGGACCAACTATGGCTACACCTTC. Residues: CSARDGTNYGYTF.

V is TRBV7-2 and J is TRBJ2-3; 9 bases are a match to TRBD2. After removal of 8 bases from V and 4 bases from J, the junction contained 10 bases not matched to a gene. Germline assignment: CDR1 SGHTA and CDR2 FQGNSA. This CDR3 is 15 amino acids long. The CDR3 DNA follows: TGTGCCAGCGCAGCGGGGGGCTGGAGGGCAGATACGCAGTATTTT. This codes for CASAAGGWRADTQYF.

The chain uses TRBV9 and TRBJ2-7, with a possible D match to TRBD1 (5 bases). Trimming left V 5 bases short and J 3 bases short, with 15 bases between. CDR1 and CDR2 (germline): SGDLS, YYNGEE. The CDR3 extends over 14 amino acids. For the CDR3, the DNA is TGTGCCAGCAGTGCTTGGGGCGATGGCTACGAGCAGTACTTC. Translating it yields CASSAWGDGYEQYF.

This sequence joins TRBV5-1 and TRBJ1-2; D might be TRBD1 (5 bases). The germline gives CDR1 SGHRS, CDR2 YFSETQ. The CDR3 covers 14 residues. Trimming removed 0 bases at V and 8 bases at J, with 14 bases between. CDR3 in amino acids: CASSLARGAEGYTF. The DNA for the CDR3 is TGCGCCAGCAGCTTGGCGAGGGGCGCGGAGGGCTACACCTTC.

This clonotype was seen at least ten times. The rearrangement uses TRBV7-2 and TRBJ1-5, with D possibly TRBD1 on 5 matching bases. The V gene's germline CDR1 is SGHTA and CDR2 FQGNSA. Trimming shortened V by 2 bases and J by 2 bases, and 10 bases separated the two germline ends. This CDR3 has 15 amino acids. CDR3 in DNA: TGTGCCAGCAGCTTAAGGGGTACACGCAATCAGCCCCAGCATTTT. The encoded protein is CASSLRGTRNQPQHF.

Note on this clonotype: One end of the junction does not line up with germline, which may come from a read error. V is TRBV7-8 and J is TRBJ1-1; the D is unclear. The germline gives CDR1 SGHVS, CDR2 FQNEAQ. This CDR3 spans 15 amino acids. CDR3 DNA sequence: TGTGCCAGCAACTTAGAGGGAGGCAGTGTCACTGAAGCTTTCTTT. The encoded protein is CASNLEGGSVTEAFF.

The chain recombines TRBV7-9 with TRBJ2-3, with 9 bases aligning to TRBD2. Unmatched junction bases numbered 17, after V lost 2 bases and J lost 2 bases. Germline CDR1 SEHNR, CDR2 FQNEAQ (reference sequence). The CDR3 is 20 amino acids. CDR3: CASSLPHGVSGSLVTDTQYF. The CDR3 nucleotides read TGTGCCAGCAGCTTACCCCATGGAGTTAGCGGGAGTTTAGTCACAGATACGCAGTATTTT.

The chain couples TRBV7-2 to TRBJ1-2, with D uncertain. From germline, CDR1 is SGHTA and CDR2 FQGNSA. The CDR3 has 13 residues. V was shortened by 3 bases and J by 8 bases, with 13 bases between the two germline ends. The CDR3 DNA sequence: TGTGCCAGCAGCTTTCGCCCGTTCGAAGGCTACACCTTC. This gives the protein CASSFRPFEGYTF.

This rearrangement joins TRBV27 to TRBJ2-5; the match to TRBD1 covers 7 bases. This CDR3 spans 14 amino acids. Germline CDR1 is MNHEY and CDR2 is SMNVEV (reference sequence). V was clipped by 6 bases and J by 2 bases; unmatched bases: 6. For the CDR3, the DNA is TGTGCCAGCAGCGGGACAGCGCTTCAAGAGACCCAGTACTTC. The encoded protein is CASSGTALQETQYF.

This clonotype was counted only a few times. The rearrangement uses TRBV12-3 or TRBV12-4 and TRBJ2-3; 9 nucleotides line up with TRBD2. The V gene end was trimmed by 6 bases and the J gene end by 4 bases; junction bases not matched to a gene: 8. The CDR3 is 15 residues long. The DNA for the CDR3 is TGTGCCAGCAGCGCATTACTAGCGGGCCCAGATACGCAGTATTTT. Translated, it gives CASSALLAGPDTQYF.

V usage is TRBV12-3 or TRBV12-4 and J usage is TRBJ2-3, with D unclear. V lost 4 bases, J lost 8 bases, and 16 bases lay in between. The CDR3 loop spans 14 amino acids. CDR3 in DNA: TGTGCCAGCAGTTGGGGTCCCCCCGGAGTTACGCAGTATTTT. Protein product: CASSWGPPGVTQYF.

The V call is TRBV27, the J call TRBJ1-2; D unresolved. From germline, CDR1 is MNHEY and CDR2 SMNVEV (reference sequence). V lost 3 bases to trimming and J lost 0 bases, with 11 bases between them. There are 15 residues in the CDR3. The DNA of the CDR3 is TGTGCCAGCAGTTTTTCAGGTTCTACTAACTATGGCTACACCTTC. Encoded protein: CASSFSGSTNYGYTF.

This clonotype was observed a few times. This rearrangement joins TRBV28 to TRBJ2-2, with D hard to call. This CDR3 region has 13 residues. Per the germline V gene, CDR1 is MDHEN and CDR2 is SYDVKM. Trimming pared 8 bases from V and 1 base from J, leaving 8 bases between. The DNA for the CDR3 is TGTGCCAGCGGGGTGGAGAACACCGGGGAGCTGTTTTTT. Residues: CASGVENTGELFF.

There are a few counts of this clonotype. The V and J genes are TRBV20-1 and TRBJ1-5, with 8 positions matching TRBD1. Germline V gene sequence: CDR1 DFQATT, CDR2 SNEGSKA (reference sequence). Germline trimming cut 6 bases from V and 5 bases from J; bases unmatched to any gene: 6. The CDR3 consists of 13 residues. The chain's CDR3 is CSAAGQDYQPQHF. The CDR3 DNA sequence: TGCAGTGCCGCGGGACAGGACTATCAGCCCCAGCATTTT.

V and J are TRBV11-2 and TRBJ1-2; D is possibly TRBD1 (5 bases). This CDR3 contains 13 residues. The germline gives CDR1 SGHAT, CDR2 FQNNGV. Trimming cost V 5 bases and J 5 bases, with 12 bases left between them. The DNA of the CDR3 is TGTGCCAGCAGCCAGGGTATTTTTTATGGCTACACCTTC. Its translation: CASSQGIFYGYTF.